Presented here are 28 T cell receptor beta chains from one specimen sequenced in a study of cytomegalovirus exposure and HLA in healthy donors. The PCR was carried out with 60 Vbeta primers and 13 Jbeta primers. Sequenced by immunoSEQ multiplex PCR; TCRdb stores in-frame clones only, minus some. This table has 150,000 to 200,000 clones, around four fifths appearing once. The sequenced sample was PBMCs. These TCRs come from a man aged 50 to 59 in good health and CMV-seropositive.

This clone occurred once. One end of the junction is discordant with germline, which a read error may explain. The chain employs TRBV7-2 and TRBJ2-1; TRBD2 aligns across 10 bases. The CDR3 covers 17 residues. Germline V gene sequence: CDR1 SGHTA, CDR2 FQGNSA. CDR3 bases: TGTGCCAGAAGCTCCGGACTAGCGGTAAGCTCCTACAATGAGCAGTTCTTC. Amino acids: CARSSGLAVSSYNEQFF.

The CDR3 spells CASTSYQGHQPQHF. The CDR3 DNA follows: TGTGCCAGCACCTCTTACCAGGGTCATCAGCCCCAGCATTTT. This chain joins TRBV7-2 and TRBJ1-5; tentatively, D is TRBD1 (5 bases). The CDR3 consists of 14 residues. V was shortened by 7 bases and J by 5 bases, with 15 bases between the two germline ends. Germline lookup yields CDR1 SGHTA and CDR2 FQGNSA.

V and J are TRBV30 and TRBJ2-7, with 8 bases that match TRBD1. Germline V lookup: CDR1 GTSNPN, CDR2 SVGIG (reference sequence). V was pared by 5 bases and J by 4 bases, with 10 bases of the junction left unmatched. The CDR3 spans 14 residues. The CDR3 DNA reads TGTGCCTGGGCGAGGACAGGGCTTTTATACGAGCAGTACTTC. This translates into CAWARTGLLYEQYF.

Worth noting for this clone: A junction end diverges from the germline sequence, so it may reflect a read error. This chain links TRBV30 with TRBJ1-5; 7 nucleotides agree with TRBD1. The CDR3 totals 13 residues. In germline, CDR1 is GTSNPN, CDR2 SVGIG (reference sequence). The CDR3 nucleotides read TGTGCCTGGAGCGACAGGGTAGATCAGCCCCAACATTTT. The encoded protein is CAWSDRVDQPQHF.

J is TRBJ2-2 and V is TRBV7-2, with 9 bases that match TRBD2. The CDR3 runs 19 residues. The junction had 14 bases not matched to a gene; V was cut back by 1 base and J by 5 bases. Germline CDR1 SGHTA, CDR2 FQGNSA. CDR3 in amino acids: CASSLDGAGSGGKTGELFF. CDR3 DNA: TGTGCCAGCAGCTTAGACGGCGCGGGCAGCGGGGGGAAGACCGGGGAGCTGTTTTTT.

The chain joins TRBV28 to TRBJ1-6, with TRBD1 matching over 8 bases. The CDR3 consists of 16 residues. The trim removed 5 bases at V and 7 bases at J, leaving 10 bases unmatched. The germline CDR1 and CDR2 sequences are MDHEN and SYDVKM. The CDR3 is CASSLRRTGRNSPLHF. CDR3 nucleotide sequence: TGTGCCAGCAGTCTTAGAAGGACAGGGCGGAATTCACCCCTCCACTTT.

The J gene is TRBJ1-3, the V gene TRBV5-4; TRBD1 aligns across 7 bases. Germline V lookup: CDR1 SGHNT, CDR2 YYREEE (reference sequence). The V segment lost 2 bases and the J segment 4 bases; nucleotides outside the gene matches: 9. This CDR3 is 16 amino acids long. The CDR3 here is CASSFGGGLLGNTIYF. In DNA form, the CDR3 reads TGTGCCAGCAGCTTTGGAGGGGGCCTTTTAGGAAACACCATATATTTT.

V and J are TRBV4-1 and TRBJ2-3; tentatively, D is TRBD2 (5 bases). From germline, CDR1 is MGHRA and CDR2 YSYEKL. This CDR3 comprises 14 residues. V shed 4 bases and J shed 2 bases, with 10 bases lying between them. CDR3 amino acids: CASSRRRDTDTQYF. CDR3 coding DNA: TGCGCCAGCAGCCGCCGACGGGACACAGATACGCAGTATTTT.

This chain joins TRBV6-5 and TRBJ1-2, with TRBD1 as a possible D gene (6 bases). Per the germline V gene, CDR1 is MNHEY and CDR2 is SVGAGI. The V gene lost 7 bases and the J gene lost 7 bases, with 10 bases spanning the gap. The CDR3 runs 11 residues. The chain's CDR3 is CASTAGAGYTF. The DNA of the CDR3 is TGTGCCAGCACCGCGGGGGCTGGCTACACCTTC.

This chain links TRBV13 with TRBJ2-1; a possible D gene is TRBD2 (6 bases). Germline loops: CDR1 PRHDT, CDR2 FYEKMQ (reference sequence). This CDR3 is built from 13 residues. The V end lost 4 bases, the J end lost 5 bases, and 9 bases lay between the germline ends. The CDR3 sequence is CASSSGLNNEQFF. The CDR3 DNA follows: TGTGCCAGCAGCTCGGGACTCAACAATGAGCAGTTCTTC.

The rearrangement uses TRBV14 and TRBJ2-1; weak D call: TRBD2 (5 bases). From germline, CDR1 is SGHDN and CDR2 FVKESK. The CDR3 runs to 13 residues. Trimming stripped 4 bases from V and 7 bases from J, with 11 bases between. The CDR3, as DNA: TGTGCCAGCAGCCCCCTAGCTTCGAATGAGCAGTTCTTC. Protein sequence: CASSPLASNEQFF. Supplemented by reference TRBV14 and TRBJ2-1, the full variable domain reads EAGVTQFPSHSVIEKGQTVTLRCDPISGHDNLYWYRRVMGKEIKFLLHFVKESKQDESGMPNNRFLAERTGGTYSTLKVQPAELEDSGVYFCASSPLASNEQFFGPGTRLTVL.

V is TRBV6-1 and J is TRBJ2-5; no clear D gene. Trimming cost V 4 bases and J 5 bases, with 14 bases left between them. Germline CDR1 is MNHNS and CDR2 is SASEGT. The CDR3 is 14 residues long. The CDR3 sequence is CASSGMGKQETQYF. The CDR3 nucleotides are TGTGCCAGCAGTGGGATGGGCAAACAGGAGACCCAGTACTTC.

The rearrangement joins TRBV19 to TRBJ1-1; perhaps TRBD1 as D (6 bases). Germline V CDR1 and CDR2: LNHDA, SQIVND (reference sequence). CDR3 length equals 15 residues. Deletions cut 5 bases from V and 1 base from J, with 14 bases between. The CDR3: CASSLWDTKNTEAFF. CDR3 in DNA: TGTGCCAGTAGTTTGTGGGACACCAAGAACACTGAAGCTTTCTTT.

V usage is TRBV27 and J usage is TRBJ1-4; no firm D call. Germline lookup yields CDR1 MNHEY and CDR2 SMNVEV (reference sequence). Trimming left V 7 bases short and J 0 bases short, with 9 bases between. CDR3 size: 14 residues. CDR3 amino acids: CASKFGATNEKLFF. The DNA of the CDR3 is TGTGCCAGCAAATTTGGAGCAACTAATGAAAAACTGTTTTTT.

The CDR3 bases are TGTGCCAGCAGCCAGGGGAGGAATTCACCCCTCCACTTT. Encoded protein: CASSQGRNSPLHF. The chain recombines TRBV14 with TRBJ1-6; D uncertain. The germline CDR1 and CDR2 sequences are SGHDN and FVKESK. The CDR3 has 13 amino acids. V shed 3 bases and J shed 7 bases, with 7 bases lying between them.

The chain recombines TRBV18 with TRBJ2-7; weak D call: TRBD2 (6 bases). Between the trimmed V and J ends, which lost 4 bases and 3 bases, there was a span of 16 bases. Germline values: CDR1 KGHSH, CDR2 LQKENI. CDR3 size: 15 residues. CDR3 coding DNA: TGTGCCAGCTCACACTTTACCGGGAGAGACTACGAGCAGTACTTC. It is translated as CASSHFTGRDYEQYF.

The count of this clone is one. The rearrangement joins TRBV2 to TRBJ1-2; TRBD1 is a possible D gene (5 bases). V was pared by 7 bases and J by 4 bases, with 16 bases between. The CDR3 is made up of 14 amino acids. Per germline, CDR1 SNHLY and CDR2 FYNNEI. The CDR3 region has the DNA TGTGCCAGCACCGACCAAGGGGCGAGCTATGGCTACACCTTC. Translated, it gives CASTDQGASYGYTF.

The rearrangement uses TRBV6-1 and TRBJ1-1; D not resolved. CDR3 length: 14 residues. The germline CDR1 and CDR2 sequences are MNHNS and SASEGT. Trimming took 4 bases from V and 11 from J, leaving 20 bases between them. DNA of the CDR3: TGTGCCAGCAGTGTTAGCTTGGATCCCACTAAGGCTTTCTTT. Translation gives CASSVSLDPTKAFF.

V usage is TRBV7-8 and J usage is TRBJ2-6; D is ambiguous. This CDR3 comprises 14 residues. Trimming removed 2 bases at V and 2 bases at J, with 4 bases between. Germline V gene data show CDR1 as SGHVS and CDR2 as FQNEAQ. The CDR3 is CASSLIAGANVLTF. CDR3 bases: TGTGCCAGCAGCTTAATAGCTGGGGCCAACGTCCTGACTTTC.

This chain joins TRBV5-1 and TRBJ2-2; D possibly corresponds to TRBD1 (5 bases). Trimming removed 4 bases from V and 8 bases from J, with 15 bases in between. This CDR3 has 14 amino acids. Germline CDR1 reads SGHRS; CDR2 reads YFSETQ. The CDR3 is CASSLAGPPGELFF. The CDR3 DNA reads TGCGCCAGCAGCCTCGCAGGGCCCCCAGGGGAGCTGTTTTTT.

The CDR3 bases are TGTGCCAGCAGCTTATGGCCTAGCGGGGGCCGCACAGATACGCAGTATTTT. Amino acids: CASSLWPSGGRTDTQYF. The V gene is TRBV7-3, the J gene TRBJ2-3, with 10 positions matching TRBD2. V shed 2 bases and J 1 base; nucleotides not matched to a gene: 6. CDR1 is SGHTA and CDR2 is FQGTGA in the germline V gene. CDR3 length: 17 residues.

The chain is built from TRBV5-4 and TRBJ2-3; D is uncertain. This CDR3 has 12 residues. The V gene lost 4 bases and the J gene lost 5 bases, with 8 bases spanning the gap. The germline CDR1 and CDR2 sequences are SGHNT and YYREEE (reference sequence). CDR3 in amino acids: CASSPGVDTQYF. Written as DNA, the CDR3 is TGTGCCAGCAGCCCTGGAGTAGATACGCAGTATTTT.

The chain uses TRBV28 and TRBJ1-1; 10 positions agree with TRBD1. The CDR3 loop spans 18 amino acids. Germline CDR1 reads MDHEN; CDR2 reads SYDVKM. Losses at the gene ends were 3 bases for V and 0 bases for J; bases not matched to a gene: 10. Here the CDR3 DNA reads TGTGCCAGCAGTTTCCCGGGACAGGGGACGTTCATGAACACTGAAGCTTTCTTT. It encodes CASSFPGQGTFMNTEAFF. Based on the CDR3 plus reference TRBV28 and TRBJ1-1, the full variable domain is DVKVTQSSRYLVKRTGEKVFLECVQDMDHENMFWYRQDPGLGLRLIYFSYDVKMKEKGDIPEGYSVSREKKERFSLILESASTNQTSMYLCASSFPGQGTFMNTEAFFGQGTRLTVV.

The J gene is TRBJ1-1, the V gene TRBV28; 9 bases are shared with TRBD1. V dropped 8 bases and J dropped 4; count of bases not matched to a gene: 8. Germline CDR1 reads MDHEN; CDR2 reads SYDVKM. This CDR3 comprises 14 residues. Here the CDR3 DNA reads TGTGCCAGCTATACGGGACAGGGATCCACTGAAGCTTTCTTT. Residues: CASYTGQGSTEAFF.

The chain uses TRBV28 and TRBJ1-2, with a weak D call TRBD1 (5 bases). Per the germline V gene, CDR1 is MDHEN and CDR2 is SYDVKM. V was pared by 3 bases and J by 5 bases, with 16 bases between. The CDR3 is 15 residues long. CDR3 DNA: TGTGCCAGCAGTTTTTATGGGGGGACCCGGTATGGCTACACCTTC. Its protein is CASSFYGGTRYGYTF.

This sequence joins TRBV10-3 and TRBJ2-7, with 11 bases that match TRBD2. With V trimmed by 2 bases and J by 0 bases, 6 bases remained unmatched. The CDR3 consists of 17 residues. The V gene's germline CDR1 is ENHRY and CDR2 SYGVKD. DNA for the CDR3: TGTGCCATCAGTGAGGGACTAGCGGGCCACCGCTCCTACGAGCAGTACTTC. Residues: CAISEGLAGHRSYEQYF.

The chain has TRBV6-5 and TRBJ1-4; 10 nucleotides align to TRBD1. Trimming took 8 bases from V and 1 from J; bases not matched to a gene: 1. CDR3 size: 14 residues. Germline values: CDR1 MNHEY, CDR2 SVGAGI. DNA for the CDR3: TGTGCCAGCCGGGACAGGGGAACTAATGAAAAACTGTTTTTT. Protein: CASRDRGTNEKLFF.

The J gene is TRBJ2-5, the V gene TRBV19, with 8 nucleotides matching TRBD2. CDR1 and CDR2 from the germline V gene are LNHDA and SQIVND (reference sequence). The CDR3 runs to 14 residues. The V gene end was trimmed by 7 bases and the J gene end by 5 bases; junction bases not matched to a gene: 9. Here the CDR3 DNA reads TGTGCCAGTAAGAGCCTAGCGGGTGATGAGACCCAGTACTTC. It is translated as CASKSLAGDETQYF.